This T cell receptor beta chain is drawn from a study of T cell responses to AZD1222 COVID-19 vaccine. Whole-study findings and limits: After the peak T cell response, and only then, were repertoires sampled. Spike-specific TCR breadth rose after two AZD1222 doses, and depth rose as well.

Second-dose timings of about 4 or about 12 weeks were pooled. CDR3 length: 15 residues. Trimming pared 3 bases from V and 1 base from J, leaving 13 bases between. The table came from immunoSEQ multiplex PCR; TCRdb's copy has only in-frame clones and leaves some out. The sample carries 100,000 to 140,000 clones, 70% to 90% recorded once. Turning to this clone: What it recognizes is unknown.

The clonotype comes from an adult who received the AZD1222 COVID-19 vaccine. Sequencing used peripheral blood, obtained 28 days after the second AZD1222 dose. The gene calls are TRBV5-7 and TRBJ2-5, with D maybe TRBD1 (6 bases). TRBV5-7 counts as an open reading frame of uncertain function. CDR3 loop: CASSWIRTAQETQYF. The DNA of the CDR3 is TGTGCCAGCAGCTGGATTCGGACAGCCCAAGAGACCCAGTACTTC.